This paragraph reports one TCR beta chain. Antigen specificity is unknown. This entry is derived from a study of beta chain features in type 1 diabetes. Study-wide background: The number of sorted cells examined across all samples was under 130,000,000.

Study-wide results and caveats: Among patients with Type 1 diabetes, TCRB CDR3s were moderately but significantly shorter in every one of the four CD4+ subsets. Insertions were fewer and deletions more numerous at VDJ junctions in type 1 diabetes patients.

All of the isolated RNA was reverse transcribed, so expressed TCRB transcripts were sequenced. Assay used: immunoSEQ multiplex PCR; TCRdb lists only in-frame clones, some missing. This sample has about 28,000 clones, with about two thirds found just once. The CDR3 runs to 13 residues. Germline CDR1 SQVTM, CDR2 ANQGSEA. V lost 5 bases and J lost 5; bases outside the gene matches: 7. The TCR comes from a woman aged 25-40 years with type 1 diabetes. The genes are TRBV29-1 and TRBJ2-3; the match to TRBD1 covers 7 bases. Sequenced material: Tregs from blood. The CDR3 region is CSVTDRSGDTQYF. CDR3 DNA sequence: TGCAGCGTTACGGACAGGTCAGGAGATACGCAGTATTTT.